This T cell receptor (beta chain) was found in a study of blood T cells in healthy people across ages. The length of the CDR3 is 13 residues. The germline gives CDR1 MDHEN, CDR2 SYDVKM. The use of a sample-barcoded 5' primer and a J-beta primer mix characterized a second PCR of 7 to 11 cycles. TCRdb called the 5' RACE reads again in MiXCR, with one record for every CDR3 protein. The top ten hold 0.65% to 0.95% of the sample, which has more than 1,000,000 distinct CDR3 sequences, around 27% seen once. The same sample was also studied in work on T cells of mothers and their children. That publication notes: The study obtained over 8.5 million TCR beta CDR3 reads per mother and 3 million to 3.5 million per child.

The receptor comes from a girl aged 2 to 10 in good health. The sample consisted of blood. J is TRBJ2-1 and V is TRBV28; D assignment may be TRBD1 or TRBD2 (5 bases each). Gene TRBJ2-5 matches the end of the DNA better, so the J call may be wrong. The CDR3 reads CASTPAGRETQYF. The CDR3 DNA is TGTGCCAGCACCCCGGCAGGGAGAGAGACCCAGTACTTC.